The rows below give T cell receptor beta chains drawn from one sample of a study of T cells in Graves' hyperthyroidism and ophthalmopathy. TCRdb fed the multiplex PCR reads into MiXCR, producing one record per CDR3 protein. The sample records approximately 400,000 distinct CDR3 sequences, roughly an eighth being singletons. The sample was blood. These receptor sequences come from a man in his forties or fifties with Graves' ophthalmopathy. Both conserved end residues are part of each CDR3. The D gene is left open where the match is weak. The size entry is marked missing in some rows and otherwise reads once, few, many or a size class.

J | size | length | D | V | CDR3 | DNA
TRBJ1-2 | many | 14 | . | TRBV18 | CASSPQQSNYGYTF | TGTGCCAGCTCACCACAACAGAGTAACTATGGCTACACCTTC
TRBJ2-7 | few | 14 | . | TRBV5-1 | CASSADTGTYEQYF | TGCGCCAGCAGCGCAGACACTGGTACCTACGAGCAGTACTTC
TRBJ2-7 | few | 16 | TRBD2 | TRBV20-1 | CSARDHQAGGYREQYF | TGCAGTGCTAGAGATCACCAAGCGGGAGGCTATCGCGAGCAGTACTTC
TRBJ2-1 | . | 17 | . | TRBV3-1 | CASSQDSTGGSYNEQFF | TGTGCCAGCAGCCAAGATTCCACAGGAGGCTCCTACAATGAGCAGTTCTTC
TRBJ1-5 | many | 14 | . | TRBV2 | CASSDMGTGAAQHF | TGTGCCAGCAGTGATATGGGGACGGGTGCCGCCCAGCATTTT
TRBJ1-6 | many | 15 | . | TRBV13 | CASSLGQGVASPLHF | TGTGCCAGCAGCTTAGGACAGGGAGTAGCTTCACCCCTCCACTTT
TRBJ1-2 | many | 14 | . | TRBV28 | CASSLGAGYYGYTF | TGTGCCAGCAGCCTTGGGGCAGGCTACTATGGCTACACCTTC
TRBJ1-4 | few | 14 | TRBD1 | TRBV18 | CASSRDSTNEKLFF | TGTGCCAGCTCACGGGACAGCACTAATGAAAAACTGTTTTTT
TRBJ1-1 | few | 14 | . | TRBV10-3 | CASSVGEMNTEAFF | TGTGCCTCATCGGTGGGGGAAATGAACACTGAAGCTTTCTTT
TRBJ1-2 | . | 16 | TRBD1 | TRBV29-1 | CSVGQGARGINYGYTF | TGCAGCGTTGGACAGGGGGCGCGAGGGATTAACTATGGCTACACCTTC
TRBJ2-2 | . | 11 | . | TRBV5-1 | CASSDPGELFF | TGTGCCAGCAGCGATCCCGGGGAGCTGTTTTTT
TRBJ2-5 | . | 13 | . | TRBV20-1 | CSARPSGSETQYF | TGCAGTGCTAGGCCGTCCGGGTCAGAGACCCAGTACTTC
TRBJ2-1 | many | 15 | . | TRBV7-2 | CASSLGGRSANEQFF | TGTGCCAGCAGCTTAGGTGGGAGGTCCGCTAATGAGCAGTTCTTC
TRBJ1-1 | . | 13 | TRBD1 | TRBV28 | CASSLSGGSEAFF | TGTGCCAGCAGTTTATCAGGGGGGAGTGAAGCTTTCTTT
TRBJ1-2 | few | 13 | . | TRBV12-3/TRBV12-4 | CASSKGYNYGYTF | TGTGCCAGCAGTAAGGGGTATAACTATGGCTACACCTTC